Each of the 16 T cell receptor beta chains below was sequenced from the same sample in a study of blood T cell repertoires in COVID-19. Produced via immunoSEQ multiplex PCR; TCRdb's table is partial and in-frame only. The sample shows 75,000 to 100,000 clones, more than 70% of them seen only once. Source material: peripheral blood. These TCRs come from a human donor with acute or convalescent COVID-19. The donor label of this sample is uncertain.

This chain uses TRBV11-2 with TRBJ1-3; D possibly corresponds to TRBD1 (5 bases). The CDR3 runs 14 residues. V was pared by 2 bases and J by 0 bases, with 5 bases between. Germline-derived CDR1 and CDR2 are SGHAT and FQNNGV. CDR3 in DNA: TGTGCCAGCAGCTTACAGGGCTCTGGAAACACCATATATTTT. Translating gives CASSLQGSGNTIYF.

The genes are TRBV7-2 and TRBJ1-2; 8 nucleotides match TRBD1. Germline assignment: CDR1 SGHTA and CDR2 FQGNSA. Trimming cost V 5 bases and J 3 bases; bases outside gene matches: 8. The CDR3 loop spans 15 amino acids. This chain's CDR3 is CASSVETGVDYGYTF. The CDR3 bases are TGTGCCAGCAGCGTAGAGACAGGGGTAGACTATGGCTACACCTTC. The entire variable domain, with the rest obtained from reference TRBV7-2 and TRBJ1-2, is as follows: GAGVSQSPSNKVTEKGKDVELRCDPISGHTALYWYRQSLGQGLEFLIYFQGNSAPDKSGLPSDRFSAERTGGSVSTLTIQRTQQEDSAVYLCASSVETGVDYGYTFGSGTRLTVV.

V and J are TRBV6-5 and TRBJ2-1; TRBD2 matches 8 bases. J gave up 5 bases and V 1 base, and 4 bases lay outside the gene matches. The CDR3 runs to 15 residues. CDR1 and CDR2 (germline): MNHEY, SVGAGI. The CDR3 DNA reads TGTGCCAGCAGTTACTATACTAGCGGCGACAATGAGCAGTTCTTC. It encodes CASSYYTSGDNEQFF.

The genes are TRBV9 and TRBJ1-4; 7 nucleotides agree with TRBD1. Germline loops: CDR1 SGDLS, CDR2 YYNGEE. V was pared by 4 bases and J by 4 bases, with 16 bases of the junction left unmatched. This CDR3 has 18 residues. CDR3: CASSPPSPGTEDNEKLFF. DNA of the CDR3: TGTGCCAGCAGCCCACCGAGCCCAGGGACAGAGGATAATGAAAAACTGTTTTTT.

The V gene is TRBV27, the J gene TRBJ2-3; tentatively, D is TRBD2 (5 bases). The CDR3 covers 19 residues. Per the germline V gene, CDR1 is MNHEY and CDR2 is SMNVEV (reference sequence). The V and J ends lost 5 bases and 5 bases respectively, with 29 bases between them. The CDR3 nucleotides read TGTGCCAGCAGTCCCTTAATATCCCTTAGCGAGCAAGTGAGAGATACGCAGTATTTT. This encodes CASSPLISLSEQVRDTQYF.

The gene calls are TRBV5-4 and TRBJ1-1, with 9 bases matching TRBD1. The V gene end was trimmed by 2 bases and the J gene end by 6 bases; junction bases not matched to a gene: 8. This CDR3 is built from 15 residues. In germline, CDR1 is SGHNT, CDR2 YYREEE (reference sequence). CDR3 residues: CASSLSLRTGAEAFF. CDR3 nucleotide sequence: TGTGCCAGCAGCTTAAGTCTCAGGACAGGGGCTGAAGCTTTCTTT.

The gene calls are TRBV7-9 and TRBJ2-4; D is possibly TRBD1 (7 bases). Between the trimmed V and J ends, which lost 4 bases and 6 bases, there was a span of 13 bases. CDR3 length equals 14 residues. The germline V gene encodes CDR1 SEHNR and CDR2 FQNEAQ (reference sequence). CDR3 nucleotides: TGTGCCAGCAGCTCAGGGGGGCAGGTAAACATTCAGTACTTC. It is translated as CASSSGGQVNIQYF.

The chain recombines TRBV7-9 with TRBJ1-1; possibly TRBD1 for D (5 bases). In germline, CDR1 is SEHNR, CDR2 FQNEAQ (reference sequence). V was trimmed by 1 base and J by 10 bases, leaving 13 bases between them. This CDR3 region has 13 residues. The CDR3 DNA reads TGTGCCAGCAGCTTAGGCGGGGGAGGCATAGCTTTCTTT. Translation gives CASSLGGGGIAFF.

This sequence joins TRBV19 and TRBJ2-1; possibly TRBD2 for D (5 bases). Germline assignment: CDR1 LNHDA and CDR2 SQIVND (reference sequence). The CDR3 spans 10 residues. Trimming left V 11 bases short and J 4 bases short, with 6 bases between. This chain's CDR3 is CAAGYNEQFF. The DNA of the CDR3 is TGTGCCGCGGGTTACAATGAGCAGTTCTTC.

Of note for this clone: Germline is not matched at one junction end, which may reflect a read error. The chain is built from TRBV7-7 and TRBJ2-5; D possibly corresponds to TRBD1 (5 bases). The CDR3 is made up of 14 amino acids. The germline V gene encodes CDR1 SSHAT and CDR2 FNYEAQ (reference sequence). CDR3 nucleotides: TGTGCTAGCAGCCCAGGGCCGAGGCAAGAGACCCAGTACTTC. Translation gives CASSPGPRQETQYF.

This chain uses TRBV9 with TRBJ2-5, with TRBD2 identical over 10 bases. This CDR3 spans 16 amino acids. With V trimmed by 4 bases and J by 5 bases, 11 bases remained unmatched. CDR1 and CDR2 from the germline V gene are SGDLS and YYNGEE. The DNA of the CDR3 is TGTGCCAGCAGCACTTATAGCGGGGGGATGCAGGAGACCCAGTACTTC. Amino acids: CASSTYSGGMQETQYF. The full variable domain, with the rest looked up from reference TRBV9 and TRBJ2-5, is DSGVTQTPKHLITATGQRVTLRCSPRSGDLSVYWYQQSLDQGLQFLIQYYNGEERAKGNILERFSAQQFPDLHSELNLSSLELGDSALYFCASSTYSGGMQETQYFGPGTRLLVL.

The gene calls are TRBV19 and TRBJ2-2; 9 positions match TRBD2. V shed 1 base, J shed 6 bases, and the junction held 3 bases outside the gene matches. This CDR3 is built from 15 residues. Germline CDR1 is LNHDA and CDR2 is SQIVND (reference sequence). DNA of the CDR3: TGTGCCAGTAGTATAGGCGGGGGGGCCCCCGGGGAGCTGTTTTTT. Translating gives CASSIGGGAPGELFF.

This chain joins TRBV19 and TRBJ2-2; 7 bases line up with TRBD1. V lost 5 bases and J lost 4; bases outside the gene matches: 13. This CDR3 region has 17 residues. Germline assignment: CDR1 LNHDA and CDR2 SQIVND (reference sequence). The CDR3, as DNA: TGTGCCAGTAGTGAGACAGGGTTTAGGGCGAGCACCGGGGAGCTGTTTTTT. Protein: CASSETGFRASTGELFF.

The V gene is TRBV6-1, the J gene TRBJ1-5; tentatively, D is TRBD1 (5 bases). CDR3 length equals 12 residues. The germline gives CDR1 MNHNS, CDR2 SASEGT. Trimming removed 3 bases from V and 9 bases from J, with 9 bases in between. The CDR3: CASSDLGGPQHF. The CDR3 DNA follows: TGTGCCAGCAGTGATTTGGGGGGGCCCCAGCATTTT.

The J gene is TRBJ1-1, the V gene TRBV11-2; the D gene is possibly TRBD1 (6 bases). The CDR3 contains 13 residues. Trimming took 6 bases from V and 9 from J, leaving 17 bases between them. Germline V gene lookup returns CDR1 SGHAT and CDR2 FQNNGV. This chain's CDR3 is CASRNQQGGKAFF. The CDR3 DNA follows: TGTGCCAGCAGGAATCAACAGGGTGGGAAAGCTTTCTTT.

This chain joins TRBV7-2 and TRBJ2-3, with TRBD2 matching 8 bases. This CDR3 spans 16 amino acids. Germline CDR1 and CDR2: SGHTA and FQGNSA. V lost 5 bases, J lost 5 bases, and 12 bases stayed unmatched. CDR3 DNA sequence: TGTGCCAGCAGCCCTCAGGGCGGGGGGCGAGGAGATACGCAGTATTTT. It codes for CASSPQGGGRGDTQYF.